In its sample, the clone carrying this TCR beta chain was seen a few times. What it binds is unknown. These data belong to a study of response to subunit inactivated influenza vaccine. Study observations and caveats: The authors offered the suggestion that each seasonal influenza vaccination recruits few new T cells.

Germline assignment: CDR1 SGHRS and CDR2 YFSETQ. The junction had 8 bases not matched to a gene; V was cut back by 0 bases and J by 2 bases. There are 17 residues in the CDR3. TCRdb ran MiXCR on the RT-PCR reads and lists one entry per CDR3 protein. The data show about half a million distinct CDR3 sequences, roughly 27% seen once. The clonotype comes from a man aged 50-60 years who received an inactivated influenza vaccine. The material was CD4+ T cells sorted from PBMCs, obtained 5 days after vaccination. V usage is TRBV5-1 and J usage is TRBJ2-3, with 8 bases identical to TRBD2. The CDR3 sequence: CASSLGLAGYDTDTQYF. DNA for the CDR3: TGCGCCAGCAGCTTGGGGTTAGCGGGGTACGACACAGATACGCAGTATTTT.